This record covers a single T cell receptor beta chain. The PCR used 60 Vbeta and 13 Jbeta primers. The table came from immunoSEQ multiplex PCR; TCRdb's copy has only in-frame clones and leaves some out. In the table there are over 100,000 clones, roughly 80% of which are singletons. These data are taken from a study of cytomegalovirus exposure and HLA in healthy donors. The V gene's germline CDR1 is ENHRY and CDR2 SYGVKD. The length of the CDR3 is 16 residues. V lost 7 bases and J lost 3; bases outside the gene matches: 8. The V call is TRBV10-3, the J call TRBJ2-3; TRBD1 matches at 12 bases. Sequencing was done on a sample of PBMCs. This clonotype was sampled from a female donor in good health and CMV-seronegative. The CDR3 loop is CAIKKGTGGATDTQYF. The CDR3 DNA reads TGTGCCATCAAAAAGGGGACAGGGGGCGCAACAGATACGCAGTATTTT.